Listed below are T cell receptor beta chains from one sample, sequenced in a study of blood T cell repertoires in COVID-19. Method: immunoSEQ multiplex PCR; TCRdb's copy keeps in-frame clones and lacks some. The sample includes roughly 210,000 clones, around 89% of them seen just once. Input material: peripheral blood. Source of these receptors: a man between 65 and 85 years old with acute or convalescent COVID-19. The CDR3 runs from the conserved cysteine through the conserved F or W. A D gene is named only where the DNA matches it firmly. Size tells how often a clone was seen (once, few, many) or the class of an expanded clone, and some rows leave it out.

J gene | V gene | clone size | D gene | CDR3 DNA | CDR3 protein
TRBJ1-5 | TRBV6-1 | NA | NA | TGTGCCAGCAGTGAATCGGGTGTTGGCAATCAGCCCCAGCATTTT | CASSESGVGNQPQHF
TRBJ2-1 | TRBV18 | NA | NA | TGTGCCAGCTCACCCGATGTTCTTGGGGGCCCAAGACAGTTCTTC | CASSPDVLGGPRQFF
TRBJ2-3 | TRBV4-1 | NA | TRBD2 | TGCGCCAGCAGCCCGCATCTCCCGGGACTAGCGGGAGTTACGGGATCGGATACGCAGTATTTT | CASSPHLPGLAGVTGSDTQYF
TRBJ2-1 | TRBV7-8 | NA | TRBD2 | TGTGCCAGCAGCTTATCGGCTCCGGGAGGCTACTTAGAGCAGTTCTTC | CASSLSAPGGYLEQFF
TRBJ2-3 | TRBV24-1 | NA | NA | TGTGCCACCAGTGATTCACTAGCAACTAGCACAGATACGCAGTATTTT | CATSDSLATSTDTQYF
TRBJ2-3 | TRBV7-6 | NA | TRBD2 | TGTGCCAGCAGCTTTAGCGGGAGGGCCGGGGAAGATACGCAGTATTTT | CASSFSGRAGEDTQYF
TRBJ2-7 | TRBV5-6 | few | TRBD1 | TGTGCCAGCAGCCCATTAGGACAGGGCGCCTACGAGCAGTACTTC | CASSPLGQGAYEQYF
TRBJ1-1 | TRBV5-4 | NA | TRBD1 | TGTGCCAGCAGCTTCGACCCCGTTGTTTCACAGGGGGCGAGAAGGGAAGCTTTCTTT | CASSFDPVVSQGARREAFF
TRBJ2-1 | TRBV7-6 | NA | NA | TGTGCCAGCAGCGCGGGGAATGAGCAGTTCTTC | CASSAGNEQFF
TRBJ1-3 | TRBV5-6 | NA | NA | TGTGCCAGCAGCTTTCGAGTCGGACTAACCCCTGGAAACACCATATATTTT | CASSFRVGLTPGNTIYF
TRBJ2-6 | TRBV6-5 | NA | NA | TGTGCCAGCAGTTCACAGGGATCTGGGGCCAACGTCCTGACTTTC | CASSSQGSGANVLTF
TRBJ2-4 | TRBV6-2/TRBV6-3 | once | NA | TGTGCCAGCAGTTACCGTCGGACAGACGTAGCCAAAAACATTCAGTACTTC | CASSYRRTDVAKNIQYF
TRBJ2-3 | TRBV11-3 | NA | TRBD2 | TGTGCCAGCAGCTTAGGCACTAGCGGTAGCACAGATACGCAGTATTTT | CASSLGTSGSTDTQYF
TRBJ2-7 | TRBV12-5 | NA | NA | TGTGCTAGTGCCAAGGACAGCTACGAGCAGTACTTC | CASAKDSYEQYF
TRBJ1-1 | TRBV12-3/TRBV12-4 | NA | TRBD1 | TGTGCCAGCAGCCGTCCGACAGGGAGAGCTTTCTTT | CASSRPTGRAFF
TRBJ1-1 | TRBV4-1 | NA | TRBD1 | TGCGCCAGCAGCCATCCCCCGGGACAGGGGGAATTCACTGAAGCTTTCTTT | CASSHPPGQGEFTEAFF
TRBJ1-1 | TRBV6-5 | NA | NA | TGTGCCAGCAGTTACTCGATAGACACTGAAGCTTTCTTT | CASSYSIDTEAFF
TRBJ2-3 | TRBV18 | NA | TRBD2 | TGTGCCAGCTCATCGACCTTTAGCGGGAGGGCCGGATCAGATACGCAGTATTTT | CASSSTFSGRAGSDTQYF
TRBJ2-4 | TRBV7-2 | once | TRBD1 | TGTGCCAGCAGCCCCAGGACAGGGCAGCGCGATCAGAAGTACTTC | CASSPRTGQRDQKYF
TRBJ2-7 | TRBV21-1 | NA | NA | TGTGCCAGCAGCAAGGGGCGGGAGGTATCACACGAGCAGTACTTC | CASSKGREVSHEQYF
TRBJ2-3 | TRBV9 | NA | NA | TGTGCCAGCAGCGTAGGGTTGGGGAGAGATACGCAGTATTTT | CASSVGLGRDTQYF
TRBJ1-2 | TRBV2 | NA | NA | TGTGCCAGCAATTTGGAGGGCGGCTACACCTTC | CASNLEGGYTF
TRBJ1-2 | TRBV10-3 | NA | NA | TGTGCCATCAGTGAGTCGACGGTGCGGGGCTACACCTTC | CAISESTVRGYTF
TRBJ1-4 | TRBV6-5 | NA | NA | TGTGCCAGCAGTCTTGGGCCTAATGAAAAACTGTTTTTT | CASSLGPNEKLFF
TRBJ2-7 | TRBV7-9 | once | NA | TGTGCCAGCAGCTTACCCAGGGATTCCTACGAGCAGTACTTC | CASSLPRDSYEQYF
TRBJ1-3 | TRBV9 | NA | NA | TGTGCCAGCAGCGTAGCTACTGGTGGGCACTCTGGAAACACCATATATTTT | CASSVATGGHSGNTIYF
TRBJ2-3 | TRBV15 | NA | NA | TGTGCCACCAGCAGAGATCCTGCAGATACGCAGTATTTT | CATSRDPADTQYF
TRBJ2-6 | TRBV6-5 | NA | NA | TGTGCCAGCGCTCAACAGAGCTCTGGGGCCAACGTCCTGACTTTC | CASAQQSSGANVLTF
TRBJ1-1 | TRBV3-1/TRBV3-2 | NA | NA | TGTGCCAGCAGCCAAGATCGGGGGAGTGAAGCTTTCTTT | CASSQDRGSEAFF
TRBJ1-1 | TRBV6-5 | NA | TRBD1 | TGTGCCAGCAGACAGGGGGACGCTGAAGCTTTCTTT | CASRQGDAEAFF
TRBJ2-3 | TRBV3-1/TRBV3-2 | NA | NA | TGTGCCAGCAGCCCCACTTCCCGCGCAGATACGCAGTATTTT | CASSPTSRADTQYF
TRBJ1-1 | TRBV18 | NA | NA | TGTGCCAGCTCCGAGCAATTGAACACTGAAGCTTTCTTT | CASSEQLNTEAFF
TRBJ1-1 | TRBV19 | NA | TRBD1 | TGTGCCAGTAGTAGGGACAGCCGGAAGTTCAACACTGAAGCTTTCTTT | CASSRDSRKFNTEAFF
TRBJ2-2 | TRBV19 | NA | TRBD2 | TGTGCCACTGGCGGGGGGTACACCGGGGAGCTGTTTTTT | CATGGGYTGELFF
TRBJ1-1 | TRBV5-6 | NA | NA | TGTGCCAGCAGTTTTCTCGTGACTGAAGCTTTCTTT | CASSFLVTEAFF
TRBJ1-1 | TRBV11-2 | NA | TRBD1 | TGTGCCAGCAGCCAGACAGGGGTCAAGGGCACTGAAGCTTTCTTT | CASSQTGVKGTEAFF
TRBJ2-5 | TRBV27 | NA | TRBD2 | TGTGCCAGCAGTTCCGGACTAGCGGGAGAGACCCAGTACTTC | CASSSGLAGETQYF
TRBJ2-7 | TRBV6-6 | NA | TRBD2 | TGTGCCACCCGGGGGGTTAGCGACTCCTACGAGCAGTACTTC | CATRGVSDSYEQYF
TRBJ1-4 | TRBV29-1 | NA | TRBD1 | TGCAGCACCCAGGGGGCGCCCGGTGAAAAACTGTTTTTT | CSTQGAPGEKLFF
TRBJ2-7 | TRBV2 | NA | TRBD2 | TGTGCCAGCAGTGAACCCCTGTCGGTCGGACTAGCGGGAGTGGGCTACGAGCAGTACTTC | CASSEPLSVGLAGVGYEQYF
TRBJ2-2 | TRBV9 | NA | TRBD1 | TGTGCCAGCAGTGTCGGGGACAGGGGGCCGGCCGGGGAGCTGTTTTTT | CASSVGDRGPAGELFF
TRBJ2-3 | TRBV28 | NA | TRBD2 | TGTGCCAGCAGTTTAGGAGGGGTAGCGGGGATTACGCAGTATTTT | CASSLGGVAGITQYF
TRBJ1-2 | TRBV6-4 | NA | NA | TGTGCCAGCAGTCCGACAGTCAACTATGGCTACACCTTC | CASSPTVNYGYTF
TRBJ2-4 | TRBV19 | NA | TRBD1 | TGTGCCAGTAGTAGCCCCTCGTCAGGGGGAAAAGCCAAAAACATTCAGTACTTC | CASSSPSSGGKAKNIQYF
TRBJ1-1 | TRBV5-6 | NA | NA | TGTGCCAGCAGCTCTCTCGAGGAGTACACTGAAGCTTTCTTT | CASSSLEEYTEAFF
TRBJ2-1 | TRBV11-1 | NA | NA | TGTGCCAGCAGCTACAGGGCACATGAGCAGTTCTTC | CASSYRAHEQFF
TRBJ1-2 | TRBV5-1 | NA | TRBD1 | TGCGCCAGCAGCTCCGGGACAGGGGGTATTGTGAATGGCTACACCTTC | CASSSGTGGIVNGYTF
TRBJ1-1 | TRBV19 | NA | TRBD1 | TGTGCCAGTAGCAAAGGGACAGGGGCTGAAGCTTTCTTT | CASSKGTGAEAFF
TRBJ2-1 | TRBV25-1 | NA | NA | TGTGCCAGCAGTTCCCTGGGGGGCTCCTACAATGAGCAGTTCTTC | CASSSLGGSYNEQFF
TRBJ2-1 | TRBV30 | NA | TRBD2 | TGTGCCTGGAGACTAGCGGGAGGCAATGAGCAGTTCTTC | CAWRLAGGNEQFF
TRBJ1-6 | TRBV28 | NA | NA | TGTGCCAGCAGTTCACCCGGACTGGGGAATTCACCCCTCCACTTT | CASSSPGLGNSPLHF
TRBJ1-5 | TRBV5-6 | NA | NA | TGTGCCAGCAGCTTTGCGGCAGAACAGCCCCAGCATTTT | CASSFAAEQPQHF
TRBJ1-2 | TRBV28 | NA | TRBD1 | TGTGCCAGCAGTCGGACAGGGGGCAGGAGTGGCTACACCTTC | CASSRTGGRSGYTF
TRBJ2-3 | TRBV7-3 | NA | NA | TGTGCCAGCAGCTTTATCTCCACAGATACGCAGTATTTT | CASSFISTDTQYF
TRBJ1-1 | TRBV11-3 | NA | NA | TGTGCCAGCAGCCAGGGGATGAACACTGAAGCTTTCTTT | CASSQGMNTEAFF
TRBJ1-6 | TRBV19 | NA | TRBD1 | TGTGCCAGCGGGACAGAGATCTATAATTCACCCCTCCACTTT | CASGTEIYNSPLHF
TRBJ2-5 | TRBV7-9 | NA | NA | TGTGCCAGCAGCTTTGGAATAGCTCAAGAGACCCAGTACTTC | CASSFGIAQETQYF
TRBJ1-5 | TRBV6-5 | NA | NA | TGTGCCAGCAGGCCGGGGACCCACAGGGACCAGCCCCAGCATTTT | CASRPGTHRDQPQHF
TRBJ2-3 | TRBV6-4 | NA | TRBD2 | TGTGCCAGCAGTGATCGCGGGACTAGCGACACAGATACGCAGTATTTT | CASSDRGTSDTDTQYF
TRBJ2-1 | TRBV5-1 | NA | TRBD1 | TGCGCCAGCAGCTCGACAGGGGAGGCCTACAATGAGCAGTTCTTC | CASSSTGEAYNEQFF